These T cell receptor beta chains were read from a single sample in a study of blood T cell repertoires in COVID-19. Data came from immunoSEQ multiplex PCR; TCRdb stores just in-frame clones and leaves some out. The sample lists tens of thousands of clones; approximately 80% were seen once. What was sequenced was peripheral blood. The source is a woman in her seventies with acute or convalescent COVID-19. Both conserved end residues are part of each CDR3. The order of the fields is V gene, clone size, D gene, J gene, CDR3 protein, CDR3 DNA. A D gene is named only where the DNA matches it firmly. Size values are once, few and many counts, or a class for expanded clones, and some rows have none.

V: TRBV28
size: .
D: TRBD1
J: TRBJ1-1
CDR3: CASRRQGSVNTEAFF
DNA: TGTGCCAGCAGGCGACAGGGGTCGGTGAACACTGAAGCTTTCTTT

V: TRBV29-1
size: .
D: .
J: TRBJ2-5
CDR3: CSADGGGRLETQYF
DNA: TGCAGCGCCGACGGCGGGGGCAGGTTGGAGACCCAGTACTTC

V: TRBV5-5
size: .
D: TRBD1
J: TRBJ1-3
CDR3: CASSPRGVSGNTIYF
DNA: TGTGCCAGCAGCCCCAGGGGGGTCTCTGGAAACACCATATATTTT

V: TRBV11-2
size: .
D: TRBD1
J: TRBJ1-5
CDR3: CASSARQGESNQPQHF
DNA: TGTGCCAGCAGCGCGAGACAGGGGGAGAGCAATCAGCCCCAGCATTTT

V: TRBV6-5
size: .
D: TRBD1
J: TRBJ2-5
CDR3: CASSYGDRGEETQYF
DNA: TGTGCCAGCAGTTACGGGGACAGGGGTGAGGAGACCCAGTACTTC

V: TRBV4-1
size: .
D: TRBD2
J: TRBJ2-7
CDR3: CASSQGGLAGGEQYF
DNA: TGCGCCAGCAGCCAAGGAGGGCTAGCGGGAGGCGAGCAGTACTTC

V: TRBV18
size: .
D: .
J: TRBJ2-7
CDR3: CASSPGARSYEQYF
DNA: TGTGCCAGCTCACCAGGGGCTCGCTCCTACGAGCAGTACTTC

V: TRBV28
size: .
D: TRBD1
J: TRBJ1-2
CDR3: CASSFYRGKYGYTF
DNA: TGTGCCAGCAGTTTTTACAGGGGGAAATATGGCTACACCTTC

V: TRBV27
size: .
D: TRBD1
J: TRBJ1-2
CDR3: CASSTGTGGNYGYTF
DNA: TGTGCCAGCAGTACAGGGACAGGGGGCAACTATGGCTACACCTTC

V: TRBV28
size: .
D: .
J: TRBJ1-3
CDR3: CASSPPFQAGNTIYF
DNA: TGTGCCAGCAGTCCTCCGTTTCAGGCTGGAAACACCATATATTTT

V: TRBV6-4
size: few
D: TRBD1
J: TRBJ2-3
CDR3: CASSPGQPTDTQYF
DNA: TGTGCCAGCAGCCCGGGACAGCCCACAGATACGCAGTATTTT

V: TRBV7-9
size: .
D: .
J: TRBJ1-2
CDR3: CASSWRVQGRNGYTF
DNA: TGTGCCAGCAGCTGGAGGGTGCAGGGACGAAATGGCTACACCTTC

V: TRBV18
size: .
D: TRBD1
J: TRBJ1-1
CDR3: CASSPRLRDTGDTEAFF
DNA: TGTGCCAGCTCACCACGACTTAGGGACACAGGGGACACTGAAGCTTTCTTT

V: TRBV10-2
size: .
D: TRBD1
J: TRBJ1-5
CDR3: CASAGGSGQPQHF
DNA: TGCGCCAGCGCAGGGGGCAGTGGTCAGCCCCAGCATTTT

V: TRBV7-9
size: .
D: .
J: TRBJ1-5
CDR3: CASSLDREVGQPQHF
DNA: TGTGCCAGCAGCTTAGACCGGGAGGTGGGTCAGCCCCAGCATTTT

V: TRBV19
size: many
D: .
J: TRBJ2-5
CDR3: CASSMAGRETQYF
DNA: TGTGCCAGTAGTATGGCGGGAAGGGAGACCCAGTACTTC

V: TRBV9
size: .
D: .
J: TRBJ2-7
CDR3: CASSEPSHREQYF
DNA: TGTGCCAGCAGCGAACCTTCCCACAGGGAGCAGTACTTC

V: TRBV27
size: .
D: TRBD2
J: TRBJ2-4
CDR3: CASSSGLAGPAGYIQYF
DNA: TGTGCCAGCAGTTCAGGACTAGCGGGACCCGCAGGGTACATTCAGTACTTC

V: TRBV5-1
size: few
D: TRBD1
J: TRBJ1-1
CDR3: CASRGGTMNTEAFF
DNA: TGCGCCAGCAGAGGGGGCACCATGAACACTGAAGCTTTCTTT

V: TRBV7-6
size: .
D: TRBD1
J: TRBJ1-6
CDR3: CASSPGTGASPLHF
DNA: TGTGCCAGCAGCCCCGGGACAGGGGCCTCACCCCTCCACTTT

V: TRBV20-1
size: .
D: .
J: TRBJ2-4
CDR3: CSASQGSQYF
DNA: TGCAGTGCTAGTCAGGGTTCTCAGTACTTC

V: TRBV28
size: .
D: TRBD1
J: TRBJ1-2
CDR3: CASSPRTGGYTF
DNA: TGTGCCAGCAGCCCCCGGACAGGGGGCTACACCTTC

V: TRBV5-4
size: .
D: .
J: TRBJ1-5
CDR3: CASSFGGQKNQPQHF
DNA: TGTGCCAGCAGCTTCGGTGGGCAGAAGAATCAGCCCCAGCATTTT

V: TRBV19
size: .
D: .
J: TRBJ1-5
CDR3: CASKKEGVAWVSNQPQHF
DNA: TGTGCCAGTAAAAAAGAGGGGGTCGCGTGGGTGAGCAATCAGCCCCAGCATTTT

V: TRBV6-5
size: .
D: TRBD2
J: TRBJ2-5
CDR3: CASSSGGTSGRAGHF
DNA: TGTGCCAGCTCCTCAGGAGGGACTAGCGGGAGGGCCGGGCACTTC

V: TRBV5-1
size: .
D: TRBD2
J: TRBJ2-7
CDR3: CASSAGLAREQYF
DNA: TGCGCCAGCAGCGCGGGACTAGCGAGAGAGCAGTACTTC

V: TRBV7-9
size: .
D: TRBD1
J: TRBJ2-7
CDR3: CASSLAVRTGYVEQYF
DNA: TGTGCCAGCAGCTTAGCTGTTCGGACAGGGTACGTCGAGCAGTACTTC

V: TRBV19
size: .
D: TRBD2
J: TRBJ2-6
CDR3: CASSLGGRHRRGANVLTF
DNA: TGTGCCAGTAGTCTAGGCGGGAGGCATCGGAGGGGGGCCAACGTCCTGACTTTC

V: TRBV19
size: .
D: .
J: TRBJ1-1
CDR3: CASSRGQFTEAFF
DNA: TGTGCCAGTAGTAGGGGACAATTTACTGAAGCTTTCTTT